Below are 7 T cell receptor beta chains sequenced from a single sample in a study of T cell changes during pregnancy in multiple sclerosis. Repertoires were generated with immunoSEQ multiplex PCR, while TCRdb's copy carries only in-frame clones and drops some. The table has 35,000 to 40,000 clones, 90% seen once; the top ten hold about 5.3%. Sequenced here: peripheral blood, sampled in the third trimester of pregnancy. The receptors stem from a female donor in good health, enrolled as a control in a pregnancy study.

The chain joins TRBV6-5 to TRBJ1-1, with 7 bases identical to TRBD1. The CDR3 sequence is 12 residues long. The junction had 3 bases not matched to a gene; V was cut back by 6 bases and J by 5 bases. Per the germline V gene, CDR1 is MNHEY and CDR2 is SVGAGI. The CDR3 region is CASSLRGTEAFF. The CDR3 DNA reads as TGTGCCAGCAGCCTCAGGGGGACTGAAGCTTTCTTT.

V gene TRBV2 combines with J gene TRBJ2-7; 12 positions agree with TRBD1. CDR1 is SNHLY and CDR2 is FYNNEI in the germline V gene. The length of the CDR3 is 14 residues. With 6 bases clipped from V and 2 bases from J, the junction kept 2 bases outside the gene matches. CDR3 coding DNA: TGTGCCAGCAGGGGGACAGGGGGCACCTACGAGCAGTACTTC. Protein sequence: CASRGTGGTYEQYF.

The chain combines TRBV4-3 with TRBJ2-6; 8 nucleotides match TRBD2. CDR1 is LGHNA and CDR2 is YSLEER in the germline V gene. The CDR3 has 16 amino acids. The V gene end was trimmed by 3 bases and the J gene end by 2 bases; junction bases not matched to a gene: 3. In DNA, the CDR3 is TGCGCCAGCAGCCAGGACGGGGGGGCTGGGGCCAACGTCCTGACTTTC. Protein: CASSQDGGAGANVLTF.

This clone came up once. This chain joins TRBV19 and TRBJ2-5; weak D call: TRBD1 (6 bases). Germline V gene lookup returns CDR1 LNHDA and CDR2 SQIVND (reference sequence). The CDR3 runs to 14 residues. V was shortened by 2 bases and J by 5 bases, with 12 bases between the two germline ends. Here the CDR3 DNA reads TGTGCCAGTAGTATAAAGGCAGGGGTTGAGACCCAGTACTTC. Its protein product is CASSIKAGVETQYF. Full variable domain (outside the CDR3, taken from reference TRBV19 and TRBJ2-5): DGGITQSPKYLFRKEGQNVTLSCEQNLNHDAMYWYRQDPGQGLRLIYYSQIVNDFQKGDIAEGYSVSREKKESFPLTVTSAQKNPTAFYLCASSIKAGVETQYFGPGTRLLVL.

V gene TRBV6-6 combines with J gene TRBJ1-5; 7 bases line up with TRBD1. Germline V gene lookup returns CDR1 MNHNY and CDR2 SVGAGI (reference sequence). The CDR3 extends over 14 amino acids. With V trimmed by 4 bases and J by 4 bases, 4 bases remained unmatched. CDR3 coding DNA: TGTGCCAGCAGTTTCCGGGACAGAAATCAGCCCCAGCATTTT. The encoded protein is CASSFRDRNQPQHF.

The chain uses TRBV6-9 and TRBJ2-1; TRBD1 agrees at 8 bases. This CDR3 is 16 amino acids long. Germline assignment: CDR1 MNHGY and CDR2 SVAAGI. Unmatched junction bases numbered 10, after V lost 2 bases and J lost 7 bases. The CDR3 sequence: CASSYRRWDRMNEQFF. The CDR3 DNA reads TGTGCCAGCAGTTATAGGCGTTGGGACAGGATGAATGAGCAGTTCTTC.

The chain uses TRBV30 and TRBJ2-5; D perhaps matches TRBD2 (5 bases). Trimming shortened V by 5 bases and J by 2 bases, and 9 bases separated the two germline ends. This CDR3 has 12 amino acids. Per the germline V gene, CDR1 is GTSNPN and CDR2 is SVGIG (reference sequence). CDR3 bases: TGTGCCTGGGAGAGCGGTCAAGAGACCCAGTACTTC. It is translated as CAWESGQETQYF.